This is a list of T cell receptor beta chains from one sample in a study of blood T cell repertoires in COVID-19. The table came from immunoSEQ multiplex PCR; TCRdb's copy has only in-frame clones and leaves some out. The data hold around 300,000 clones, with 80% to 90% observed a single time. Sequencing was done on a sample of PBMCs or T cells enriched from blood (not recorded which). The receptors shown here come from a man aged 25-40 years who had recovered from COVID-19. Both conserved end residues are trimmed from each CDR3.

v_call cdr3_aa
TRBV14 ASSQVRELAGVDEQY
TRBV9 ASSVGGGIDEQF
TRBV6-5 ASTLKSVYGYT
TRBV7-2 ASSLGDSLSYT
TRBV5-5 ASSSGTFNQPQH
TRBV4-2 ASSQVSDSNSNIQY
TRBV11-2 ASSLRGVRQGYNEQF
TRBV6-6 ASSAQTGNYNSPLH
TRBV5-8 ASSRQGSGELF
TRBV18 ASSSTGVGSPLH
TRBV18 ASSPGAGGNTIY
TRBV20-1 SASQGSEQY
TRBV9 ASSFRALNTEAF
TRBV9 ASSATTGGGNTIY